This T cell receptor beta chain came from a study of PD-1 blockade in classical Hodgkin lymphoma. About the study: Nivolumab was administered to patients intravenously at 3 mg/kg every 2 weeks. General study points: Researchers reported that CD4+ TCR diversity, though not CD8+, rose significantly by C4D1. Relapsed/refractory patients reportedly had lower baseline diversity than newly diagnosed patients. Complete responders matched newly diagnosed patients in baseline diversity.

This table comes from immunoSEQ multiplex PCR, and its TCRdb copy is limited to in-frame clones, with some not included. The table shows about 96,000 clones, with about 93% occurring only once. The time point here: cycle 4 day 1 (C4D1), after around six weeks of nivolumab. Each and every patient relapsed after autologous stem cell transplantation, and patients got differing brentuximab vedotin exposure. V dropped 2 bases and J dropped 1 base, with 9 bases sitting between them. This CDR3 comprises 15 residues. The germline gives CDR1 SGHRS, CDR2 YFSETQ. With regard to this clone: Its antigen is as yet unknown.

The chain links TRBV5-1 to TRBJ2-2; tentatively, D is TRBD1 (6 bases). The receptor's source is a human donor with classical Hodgkin lymphoma. The source material was peripheral blood mononuclear cells (PBMCs), sampled before the fourth cycle of nivolumab. The CDR3 region is CASSFGQLNTGELFF. Written as DNA, the CDR3 is TGCGCCAGCAGCTTCGGACAGCTGAACACCGGGGAGCTGTTTTTT.